The 10 T cell receptor beta chains presented below share a single source sample, sequenced in a study of blood T cell repertoires in COVID-19. Sequencing used immunoSEQ multiplex PCR; TCRdb keeps in-frame clones, though not all of them. The sample consists of some 99,000 clones, about 82% of them appearing once. The sample was peripheral blood. These receptors came from a woman aged 55-70 years in a cohort sampled during active or convalescent COVID-19.

The sample holds one count of this clone. This chain uses TRBV5-6 with TRBJ1-2, with D possibly TRBD1 on 6 matching bases. The CDR3 is 13 amino acids. Germline CDR1 is SGHDT and CDR2 is YYEEEE. V shed 4 bases and J shed 8 bases, with 15 bases lying between them. The CDR3 DNA reads as TGTGCCAGCAGCCCCCGACAGGTATACGGCTACACCTTC. Its protein product is CASSPRQVYGYTF.

This chain links TRBV4-2 with TRBJ2-3; D is perhaps TRBD2 (6 bases). The CDR3 extends over 14 amino acids. Per the germline V gene, CDR1 is LGHNA and CDR2 is YNFKEQ. V lost 3 bases and J lost 4, with 11 bases in between. CDR3 region: CASSQLARADTQYF. The CDR3 bases are TGTGCCAGCAGCCAGCTAGCGAGGGCAGATACGCAGTATTTT.

A single count supports this clone. CDR3 DNA sequence: TGTGCCAGCAGCTTGGCCGTAGGCAGCAACTATCAAGCGGAGACCCAGTACTTC. This encodes CASSLAVGSNYQAETQYF. The V call is TRBV5-4, the J call TRBJ2-5, with D uncertain. Trimming left V 0 bases short and J 5 bases short, with 23 bases between. Germline V gene data show CDR1 as SGHNT and CDR2 as YYREEE (reference sequence). CDR3 length equals 18 residues.

The chain recombines TRBV28 with TRBJ2-7; the D is unclear. V was pared by 6 bases and J by 4 bases, with 16 bases between. This CDR3 has 14 residues. Germline assignment: CDR1 MDHEN and CDR2 SYDVKM. CDR3 DNA sequence: TGTGCCAGCAGCCCCGAGAGATCGTTTTACGAGCAGTACTTC. Encoded protein: CASSPERSFYEQYF.

The chain uses TRBV28 and TRBJ1-3, with D maybe TRBD1 (5 bases). The V end lost 7 bases, the J end lost 4 bases, and 11 bases lay between the germline ends. Germline V gene data show CDR1 as MDHEN and CDR2 as SYDVKM. There are 13 residues in the CDR3. The CDR3 here is CASISPGGNTIYF. The CDR3 DNA reads as TGTGCCAGCATCTCCCCAGGGGGAAACACCATATATTTT.

The chain couples TRBV28 to TRBJ2-2, with a weak D call TRBD1 (6 bases). The germline V and J ends were trimmed by 3 bases and 6 bases, with 11 bases remaining between them. Germline values: CDR1 MDHEN, CDR2 SYDVKM. This CDR3 is built from 14 residues. Here the CDR3 DNA reads TGTGCCAGCAGTTTCACAGGGAATCCCGGGGAGCTGTTTTTT. It encodes CASSFTGNPGELFF.

V gene TRBV4-1 combines with J gene TRBJ2-1; 8 bases agree with TRBD2. The CDR3 runs 15 residues. The germline V gene has CDR1 MGHRA and CDR2 YSYEKL. The V segment lost 4 bases and the J segment 4 bases; nucleotides outside the gene matches: 6. In DNA form, the CDR3 reads TGCGCCAGCAGCCCCACTAGCGGTCTATACAATGAGCAGTTCTTC. Its translation is CASSPTSGLYNEQFF.

The chain carries TRBV3-1 (or the pseudogene TRBV3-2) and TRBJ2-7, with TRBD1 matching 7 bases. The length of the CDR3 is 14 residues. Looked up from germline, CDR1 is LGHDT and CDR2 is YNNKEL (reference sequence). V lost 1 base and J lost 4; bases outside the gene matches: 4. The CDR3 loop is CASSQGGQIYEQYF. The CDR3 DNA is TGTGCCAGCAGCCAAGGGGGACAGATTTACGAGCAGTACTTC.

The chain couples TRBV10-1 to TRBJ1-1; D unclear. Per the germline V gene, CDR1 is WNHNN and CDR2 is SYGVQD (reference sequence). The CDR3 totals 14 residues. The V gene lost 0 bases and the J gene lost 4 bases, with 9 bases spanning the gap. Written as DNA, the CDR3 is TGCGCCAGCAGTGAGTCCTACAGCCTCACTGAAGCTTTCTTT. It translates to CASSESYSLTEAFF.

DNA of the CDR3: TGTGCCAGCTCTCAGTCGGGCAGGGGGCTTTCACCCCTCCACTTT. Its protein product is CASSQSGRGLSPLHF. The genes are TRBV18 and TRBJ1-6; 8 bases fit TRBD1. The CDR3 loop spans 15 amino acids. Germline CDR1 and CDR2: KGHSH and LQKENI. V lost 6 bases to trimming and J lost 9 bases; unmatched junction nucleotides: 10.